Listed below are T cell receptor beta chains from one sample, sequenced in a study of beta chain features in type 1 diabetes. Sequencing used immunoSEQ multiplex PCR; TCRdb keeps in-frame clones, though not all of them. The sample records over 600,000 clones, roughly an eighth being singletons. The sequenced material came from naive CD4+ T cells from blood. Every receptor here comes from a young man with type 1 diabetes. CDR3s include the opening cysteine and the closing phenylalanine or tryptophan. Fields, in order: J gene, clone size, V gene, D gene, CDR3 protein, CDR3 DNA. The D gene is left open where the match is weak. A clone size is listed for some rows: how often the clone was seen (once, few, many), or a class if it is expanded.

TRBJ1-6	few	TRBV6-6	TRBD1	CASSYKGAESPLHF	TGTGCCAGCAGTTACAAGGGGGCAGAATCACCCCTCCACTTT
TRBJ2-5	.	TRBV7-2	TRBD2	CASSSRASGVGETQYF	TGTGCCAGCAGCTCCAGGGCTAGCGGGGTTGGAGAGACCCAGTACTTC
TRBJ1-1	.	TRBV10-3	.	CAISGGATEAFF	TGTGCCATCAGTGGAGGGGCGACTGAAGCTTTCTTT
TRBJ1-5	few	TRBV25-1	.	CASSEQGSNQPQHF	TGTGCCAGCAGTGAACAGGGAAGTAATCAGCCCCAGCATTTT
TRBJ1-1	few	TRBV18	.	CASSPPGQGPEAFF	TGTGCCAGCTCACCACCCGGGCAGGGTCCTGAAGCTTTCTTT
TRBJ1-2	few	TRBV7-9	TRBD1	CASSPRQGARGYTF	TGTGCCAGCAGCCCAAGACAGGGGGCGCGAGGCTACACCTTC
TRBJ1-2	.	TRBV30	.	CAWLSTGPYGYTF	TGTGCCTGGCTATCCACAGGTCCCTATGGCTACACCTTC
TRBJ1-2	few	TRBV6-4	.	CASSVGQGYGYTF	TGTGCCAGCAGTGTTGGGCAGGGGTATGGCTACACCTTC
TRBJ1-3	.	TRBV11-2	.	CASSFVGSGNTIYF	TGTGCCAGCAGCTTTGTCGGGTCTGGAAACACCATATATTTT
TRBJ2-7	few	TRBV27	.	CASSPRIFEQKTYEQYF	TGTGCCAGCAGTCCCCGGATCTTCGAACAGAAAACCTACGAGCAGTACTTC
TRBJ2-2	.	TRBV11-3	TRBD1	CASSSRGTGELFF	TGTGCCAGCAGCTCCAGGGGGACCGGGGAGCTGTTTTTT
TRBJ2-7	.	TRBV9	.	CASSVGGKSSYEQYF	TGTGCCAGCAGCGTAGGGGGGAAAAGCTCCTACGAGCAGTACTTC
TRBJ2-3	.	TRBV28	.	CATYRDLTDTQYF	TGTGCCACCTACCGGGACCTCACAGATACGCAGTATTTT
TRBJ2-7	.	TRBV7-9	TRBD2	CASSLLASGYEQYF	TGTGCCAGCAGCTTATTAGCTAGCGGATACGAGCAGTACTTC
TRBJ1-4	few	TRBV18	TRBD1	CASSPPNRGNEKLFF	TGTGCCAGCTCACCACCGAACAGGGGAAATGAAAAACTGTTTTTT
TRBJ2-3	few	TRBV5-1	TRBD1	CASSYGQGPSTDTQYF	TGCGCCAGCAGCTACGGACAGGGGCCCAGCACAGATACGCAGTATTTT
TRBJ2-7	few	TRBV7-2	.	CASSLARQGYEQYF	TGTGCCAGCAGCCTCGCCAGGCAGGGGTACGAGCAGTACTTC
TRBJ1-1	few	TRBV2	.	CASSVRPNTEAFF	TGTGCCAGCAGTGTGAGGCCGAACACTGAAGCTTTCTTT
TRBJ1-2	few	TRBV7-2	.	CASSWANGGTANYGYTF	TGTGCCAGCAGCTGGGCCAACGGAGGGACCGCTAACTATGGCTACACCTTC
TRBJ1-4	.	TRBV11-2	.	CASSSQTGYEKLFF	TGTGCCAGCAGTTCCCAGACAGGTTATGAAAAACTGTTTTTT
TRBJ1-1	once	TRBV5-6	.	CASSLAGDMNTEAFF	TGTGCCAGCAGCTTGGCGGGGGACATGAACACTGAAGCTTTCTTT
TRBJ1-5	.	TRBV19	.	CASSIGRDPQPQHF	TGTGCCAGTAGTATAGGGAGAGATCCTCAGCCCCAGCATTTT
TRBJ2-7	few	TRBV30	TRBD1	CASGQGYEQYF	TGTGCCTCCGGACAGGGGTACGAGCAGTACTTC
TRBJ1-1	few	TRBV2	.	CASSTSRGDTEAFF	TGTGCCAGCAGTACCAGCAGGGGTGACACTGAAGCTTTCTTT
TRBJ2-1	few	TRBV27	.	CASSFVTGNHEQFF	TGTGCCAGCAGTTTTGTAACAGGGAACCATGAGCAGTTCTTC
TRBJ1-2	.	TRBV7-2	.	CASSQDSNYGYTF	TGTGCCAGCAGCCAGGACAGTAACTATGGCTACACCTTC
TRBJ1-2	.	TRBV14	.	CASSAYLQGGYGYTF	TGTGCCAGCAGCGCGTACTTACAGGGCGGCTATGGCTACACCTTC
TRBJ2-7	.	TRBV30	.	CAWSYRYEQYF	TGTGCCTGGAGTTACAGATACGAGCAGTACTTC
TRBJ2-5	.	TRBV30	TRBD1	CAWSHGPYRTGYRVPGETQYF	TGTGCCTGGTCCCATGGGCCCTATCGGACAGGGTATCGGGTGCCGGGAGAGACCCAGTACTTC
TRBJ2-7	few	TRBV4-3	.	CASSQDGEQYF	TGCGCCAGCAGCCAAGACGGGGAGCAGTACTTC
TRBJ2-7	few	TRBV28	.	CASSSMGASYEQYF	TGTGCCAGCAGTTCCATGGGGGCGTCGTACGAGCAGTACTTC
TRBJ1-1	few	TRBV29-1	.	CSVVSGNTEAFF	TGCAGCGTTGTTTCCGGGAACACTGAAGCTTTCTTT
TRBJ1-2	.	TRBV6-6	TRBD1	CASSRRQGNYGYTF	TGTGCCAGCAGCCGGAGACAGGGGAACTATGGCTACACCTTC
TRBJ2-7	few	TRBV5-1	TRBD1	CASGTDSYEQYF	TGCGCCAGCGGGACAGATTCCTACGAGCAGTACTTC
TRBJ1-2	few	TRBV7-2	.	CASKTSFDNGYTF	TGTGCCAGCAAGACCTCCTTCGACAACGGCTACACCTTC
TRBJ1-1	few	TRBV7-9	TRBD1	CASTLGQGNTEAFF	TGTGCCAGCACCTTGGGACAGGGGAACACTGAAGCTTTCTTT
TRBJ2-3	.	TRBV10-3	.	CAISESTRGSGADTQYF	TGTGCCATCAGTGAGTCGACTCGGGGAAGTGGGGCAGATACGCAGTATTTT
TRBJ2-5	.	TRBV9	.	CASSAYSGTQYF	TGTGCCAGCAGCGCATACTCTGGGACCCAGTACTTC
TRBJ1-1	few	TRBV5-1	.	CASSLDRGEAFF	TGCGCCAGCAGCTTGGATCGGGGTGAAGCTTTCTTT
TRBJ2-5	.	TRBV29-1	.	CSVSPGPSQETQYF	TGCAGCGTTTCTCCGGGACCTTCGCAAGAGACCCAGTACTTC
TRBJ1-3	.	TRBV30	.	CASGPHSGNTIYF	TGTGCCTCCGGACCGCACTCTGGAAACACCATATATTTT
TRBJ1-4	few	TRBV9	.	CASSVAVHNEKLFF	TGTGCCAGCAGCGTGGCGGTGCATAATGAAAAACTGTTTTTT
TRBJ2-1	few	TRBV4-2	.	CASSQGDWASVNEQFF	TGTGCCAGCAGCCAAGGGGACTGGGCTAGCGTGAATGAGCAGTTCTTC
TRBJ1-2	.	TRBV5-1	TRBD1	CASSLEGANYGYTF	TGCGCCAGCAGCTTGGAGGGGGCGAACTATGGCTACACCTTC
TRBJ2-7	few	TRBV7-2	TRBD1	CASSTQGDSYEQYF	TGTGCCAGCAGCACACAGGGGGACTCCTACGAGCAGTACTTC
TRBJ2-7	.	TRBV5-1	.	CASSLDGSSSYEQYF	TGCGCCAGCAGCTTGGACGGCAGTTCATCCTACGAGCAGTACTTC
TRBJ2-3	.	TRBV9	.	CASSASPRGADTQYF	TGTGCCAGCAGCGCGTCTCCCAGGGGGGCAGATACGCAGTATTTT
TRBJ1-1	few	TRBV6-5	.	CASTRWRGRAEAFF	TGTGCCAGCACTCGTTGGCGGGGAAGGGCTGAAGCTTTCTTT
TRBJ2-5	.	TRBV11-2	.	CASSGGSAGETQYF	TGTGCCAGCAGCGGAGGCAGCGCGGGGGAGACCCAGTACTTC
TRBJ1-6	few	TRBV9	.	CASSVAGSGGSPLHF	TGTGCCAGCAGCGTAGCGGGCTCGGGAGGATCACCCCTCCACTTT
TRBJ1-4	.	TRBV5-4	TRBD1	CASSLEAGGSTNEKLFF	TGTGCCAGCAGCTTGGAGGCAGGGGGGTCAACTAATGAAAAACTGTTTTTT
TRBJ1-6	.	TRBV27	.	CASSYRSGGSPLHF	TGTGCCAGCAGTTACCGGAGCGGGGGTTCACCCCTCCACTTT
TRBJ2-7	.	TRBV20-1	.	CSASDYEQYF	TGCAGTGCTAGTGACTACGAGCAGTACTTC
TRBJ1-5	.	TRBV7-2	.	CASSHRDGEPQHF	TGTGCCAGCAGCCACAGGGATGGGGAGCCCCAGCATTTT
TRBJ1-3	.	TRBV4-3	.	CASSQEGRTSSGNTIYF	TGCGCCAGCAGCCAAGAAGGACGGACCAGCTCTGGAAACACCATATATTTT
TRBJ1-2	.	TRBV27	.	CASSLLSTGNYGYTF	TGTGCCAGCAGTTTATTATCGACGGGTAACTATGGCTACACCTTC
TRBJ1-1	.	TRBV7-2	TRBD1	CASIAQQGYTEAFF	TGTGCCAGCATCGCCCAACAGGGGTACACTGAAGCTTTCTTT